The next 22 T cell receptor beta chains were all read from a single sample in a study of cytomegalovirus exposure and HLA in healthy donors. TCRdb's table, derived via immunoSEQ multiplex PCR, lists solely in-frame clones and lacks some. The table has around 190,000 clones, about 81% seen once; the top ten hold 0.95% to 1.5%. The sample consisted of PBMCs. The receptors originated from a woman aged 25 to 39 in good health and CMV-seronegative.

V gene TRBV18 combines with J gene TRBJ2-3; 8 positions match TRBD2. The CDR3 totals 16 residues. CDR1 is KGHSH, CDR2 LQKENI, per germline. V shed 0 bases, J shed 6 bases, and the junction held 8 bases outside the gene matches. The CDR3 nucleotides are TGTGCCAGCTCACCACCACCGGGAGGGCCATGGGATACGCAGTATTTT. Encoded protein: CASSPPPGGPWDTQYF.

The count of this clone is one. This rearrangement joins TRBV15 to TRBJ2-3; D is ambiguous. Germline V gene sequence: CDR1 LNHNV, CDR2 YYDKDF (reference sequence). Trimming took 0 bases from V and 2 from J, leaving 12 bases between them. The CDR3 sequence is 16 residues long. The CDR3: CATSRDPGQTTDTQYF. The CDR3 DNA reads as TGTGCCACCAGCAGAGATCCTGGGCAGACCACAGATACGCAGTATTTT. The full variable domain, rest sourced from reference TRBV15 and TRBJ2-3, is DAMVIQNPRYQVTQFGKPVTLSCSQTLNHNVMYWYQQKSSQAPKLLFHYYDKDFNNEADTPDNFQSRRPNTSFCFLDIRSPGLGDTAMYLCATSRDPGQTTDTQYFGPGTRLTVL.

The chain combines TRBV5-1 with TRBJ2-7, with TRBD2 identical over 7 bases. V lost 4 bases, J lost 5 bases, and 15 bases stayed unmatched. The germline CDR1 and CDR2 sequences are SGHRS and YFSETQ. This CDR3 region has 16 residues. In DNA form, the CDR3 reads TGCGCCAGCAGCCTCCTATCCCAGGGAGGGTACCACGAGCAGTACTTC. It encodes CASSLLSQGGYHEQYF.

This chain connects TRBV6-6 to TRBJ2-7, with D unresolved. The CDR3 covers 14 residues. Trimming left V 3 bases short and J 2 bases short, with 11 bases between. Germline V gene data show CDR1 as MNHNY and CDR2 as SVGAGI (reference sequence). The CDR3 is CASSYEDPPYEQYF. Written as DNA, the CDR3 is TGTGCCAGCAGTTATGAGGATCCACCCTACGAGCAGTACTTC.

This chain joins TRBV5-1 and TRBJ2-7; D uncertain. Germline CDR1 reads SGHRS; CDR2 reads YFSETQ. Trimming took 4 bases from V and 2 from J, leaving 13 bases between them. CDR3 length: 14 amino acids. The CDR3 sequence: CASSPPGRPYEQYF. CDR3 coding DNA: TGCGCCAGCAGCCCCCCTGGCAGGCCCTACGAGCAGTACTTC.

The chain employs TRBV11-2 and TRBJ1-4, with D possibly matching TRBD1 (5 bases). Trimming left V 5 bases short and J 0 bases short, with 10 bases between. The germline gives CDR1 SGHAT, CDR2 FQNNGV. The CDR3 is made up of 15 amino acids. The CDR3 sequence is CASSRTGPTNEKLFF. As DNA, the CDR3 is TGTGCCAGCAGCAGAACAGGTCCAACTAATGAAAAACTGTTTTTT.

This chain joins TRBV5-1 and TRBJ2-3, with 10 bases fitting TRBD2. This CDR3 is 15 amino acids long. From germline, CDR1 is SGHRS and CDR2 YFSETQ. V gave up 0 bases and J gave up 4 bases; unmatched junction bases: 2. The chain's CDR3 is CASSLVTSGSDTQYF. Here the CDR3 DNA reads TGCGCCAGCAGCTTGGTGACTAGCGGGTCAGATACGCAGTATTTT.

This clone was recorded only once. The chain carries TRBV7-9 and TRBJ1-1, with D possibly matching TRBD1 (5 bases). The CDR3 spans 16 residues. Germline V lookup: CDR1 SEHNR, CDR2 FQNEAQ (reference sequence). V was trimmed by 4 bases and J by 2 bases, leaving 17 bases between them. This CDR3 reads CASSSPPGGGNTEAFF. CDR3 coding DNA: TGTGCCAGCAGCTCACCGCCTGGGGGGGGAAACACTGAAGCTTTCTTT. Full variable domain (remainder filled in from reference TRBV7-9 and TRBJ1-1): DTGVSQNPRHKITKRGQNVTFRCDPISEHNRLYWYRQTLGQGPEFLTYFQNEAQLEKSRLLSDRFSAERPKGSFSTLEIQRTEQGDSAMYLCASSSPPGGGNTEAFFGQGTRLTVV.

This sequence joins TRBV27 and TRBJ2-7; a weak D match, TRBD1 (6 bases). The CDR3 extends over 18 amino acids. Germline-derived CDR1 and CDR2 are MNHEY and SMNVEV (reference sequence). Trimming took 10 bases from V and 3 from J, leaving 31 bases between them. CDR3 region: CAIPAGEVVSIPIYEQYF. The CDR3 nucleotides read TGTGCCATTCCCGCAGGGGAAGTGGTCTCTATCCCAATCTACGAGCAGTACTTC.

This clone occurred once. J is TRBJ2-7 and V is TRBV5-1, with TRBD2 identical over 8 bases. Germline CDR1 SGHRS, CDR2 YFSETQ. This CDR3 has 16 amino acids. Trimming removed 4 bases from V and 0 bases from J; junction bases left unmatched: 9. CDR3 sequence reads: CASSTSGTRGSYEQYF. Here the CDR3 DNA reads TGCGCCAGCAGCACGAGCGGGACTAGAGGCTCCTACGAGCAGTACTTC.

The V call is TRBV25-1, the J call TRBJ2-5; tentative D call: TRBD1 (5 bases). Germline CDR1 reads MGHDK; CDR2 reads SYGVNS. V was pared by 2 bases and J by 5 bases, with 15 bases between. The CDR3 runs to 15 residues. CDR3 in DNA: TGTGCCAGCAGTGAAGGGGCTGGGTCGTTGGAGACCCAGTACTTC. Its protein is CASSEGAGSLETQYF.

CDR3: CARTSNLGQPYGYTF. DNA of the CDR3: TGTGCCAGGACATCAAATCTTGGACAGCCCTATGGCTACACCTTC. This chain connects TRBV2 to TRBJ1-2; D perhaps matches TRBD1 (6 bases). Deletions cut 9 bases from V and 4 bases from J, with 21 bases between. There are 15 residues in the CDR3. Germline CDR1 reads SNHLY; CDR2 reads FYNNEI.

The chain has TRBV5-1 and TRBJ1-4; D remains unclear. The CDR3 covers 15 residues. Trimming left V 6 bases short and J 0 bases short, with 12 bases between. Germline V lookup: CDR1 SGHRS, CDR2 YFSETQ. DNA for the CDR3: TGCGCCAGCACCCCTGAGCCTGCAACTAATGAAAAACTGTTTTTT. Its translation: CASTPEPATNEKLFF.

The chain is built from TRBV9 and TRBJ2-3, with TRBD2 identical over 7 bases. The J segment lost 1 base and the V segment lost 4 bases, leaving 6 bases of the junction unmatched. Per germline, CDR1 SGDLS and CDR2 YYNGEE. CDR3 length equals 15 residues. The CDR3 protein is CASSPGLAGTDTQYF. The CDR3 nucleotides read TGTGCCAGCAGCCCCGGGCTAGCGGGCACAGATACGCAGTATTTT.

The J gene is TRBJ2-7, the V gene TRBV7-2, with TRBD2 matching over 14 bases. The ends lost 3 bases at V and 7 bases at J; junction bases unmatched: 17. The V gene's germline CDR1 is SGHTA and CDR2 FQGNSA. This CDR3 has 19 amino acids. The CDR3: CASSFPRGQGTSGGGEQYF. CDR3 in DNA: TGTGCCAGCAGCTTCCCTCGAGGACAGGGGACTAGCGGGGGAGGGGAGCAGTACTTC.

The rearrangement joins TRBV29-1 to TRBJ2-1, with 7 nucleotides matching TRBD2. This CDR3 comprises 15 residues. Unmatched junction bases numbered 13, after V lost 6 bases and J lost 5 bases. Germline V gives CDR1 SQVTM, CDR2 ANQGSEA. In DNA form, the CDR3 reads TGCAGCGTACGGGGGTCGCTAGCGGAACACAATGAGCAGTTCTTC. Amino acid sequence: CSVRGSLAEHNEQFF.

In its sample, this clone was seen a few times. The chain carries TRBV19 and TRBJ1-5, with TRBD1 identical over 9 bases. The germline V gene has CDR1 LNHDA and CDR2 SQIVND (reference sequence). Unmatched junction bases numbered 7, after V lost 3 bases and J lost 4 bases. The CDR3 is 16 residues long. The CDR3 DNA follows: TGTGCCAGTAGTATGTTACAGGGGGCATGGAATCAGCCCCAGCATTTT. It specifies CASSMLQGAWNQPQHF.

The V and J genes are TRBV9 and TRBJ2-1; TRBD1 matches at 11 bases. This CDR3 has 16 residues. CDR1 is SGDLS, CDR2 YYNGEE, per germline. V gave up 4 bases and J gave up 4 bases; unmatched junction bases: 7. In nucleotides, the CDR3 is TGTGCCAGCAGCACTCATGGGACAGGGGGGTACAATGAGCAGTTCTTC. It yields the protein CASSTHGTGGYNEQFF.

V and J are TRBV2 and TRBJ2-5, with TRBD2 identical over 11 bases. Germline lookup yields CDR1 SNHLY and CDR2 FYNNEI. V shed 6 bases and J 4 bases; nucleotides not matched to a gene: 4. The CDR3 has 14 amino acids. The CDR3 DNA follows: TGTGCCAGCAGCCAAGGACTAGCGGGAGAGACCCAGTACTTC. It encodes CASSQGLAGETQYF.

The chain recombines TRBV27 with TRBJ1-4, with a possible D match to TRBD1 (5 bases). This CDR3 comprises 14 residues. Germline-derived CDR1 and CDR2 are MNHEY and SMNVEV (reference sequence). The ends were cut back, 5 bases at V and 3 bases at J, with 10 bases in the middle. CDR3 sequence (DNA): TGTGCCAGCAGTCCCGGACAAGCTAATGAAAAACTGTTTTTT. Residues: CASSPGQANEKLFF.

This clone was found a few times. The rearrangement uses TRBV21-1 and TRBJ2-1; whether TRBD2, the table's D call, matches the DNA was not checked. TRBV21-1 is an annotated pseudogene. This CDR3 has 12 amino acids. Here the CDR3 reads CASGGGYNEQFF. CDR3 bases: TGTGCCAGCGGCGGTGGTTACAATGAGCAGTTCTTC.

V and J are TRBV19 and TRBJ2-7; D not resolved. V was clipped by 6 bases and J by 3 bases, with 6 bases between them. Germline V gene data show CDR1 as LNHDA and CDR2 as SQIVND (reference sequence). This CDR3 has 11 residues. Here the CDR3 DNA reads TGTGCCAGTAGGGAGAACTACGAGCAGTACTTC. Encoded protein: CASRENYEQYF. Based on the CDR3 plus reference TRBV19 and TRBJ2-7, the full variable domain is DGGITQSPKYLFRKEGQNVTLSCEQNLNHDAMYWYRQDPGQGLRLIYYSQIVNDFQKGDIAEGYSVSREKKESFPLTVTSAQKNPTAFYLCASRENYEQYFGPGTRLTVT.